The entry below gives a single TCR beta chain sequence along with its context. This CDR3 spans 17 amino acids. Germline V gives CDR1 MNHEY, CDR2 SMNVEV (reference sequence). J gave up 1 base and V 5 bases, and 9 bases lay outside the gene matches. These data come from a study of T cell changes during pregnancy in multiple sclerosis. Profiled with immunoSEQ multiplex PCR; TCRdb holds only in-frame clones, not every one. The sample carries around 52,000 clones, roughly nine tenths recorded once. The sequence was collected from a female donor with multiple sclerosis, enrolled in a pregnancy study. V usage is TRBV27 and J usage is TRBJ1-3; 9 bases map to TRBD1. Sequencing used CD4+ T cells from peripheral blood mononuclear cells, obtained in the second trimester of pregnancy. The CDR3 nucleotides are TGTGCCAGCAGTCCTGGGACAGGGAGAATATCTGGAAACACCATATATTTT. This sequence encodes CASSPGTGRISGNTIYF.